This TCR beta chain is drawn from a study of memory CD8 T cells in hepatitis C reinfection. Study details: Peak reinfection samples were taken 3 to 8 weeks after detection.

Assay: immunoSEQ multiplex PCR; the TCRdb copy retains only in-frame clones and omits some. The sample has 2,500 to 3,000 clones; 70% to 90% are singletons. Specified time point: peak reinfection, 3 to 8 weeks after reinfection detection. The sorted cells went straight to TCR sequencing with no prior in vitro expansion. Control naive CD8 T cells came from a couple of donors at all three reinfection time points. CDR3 length: 15 residues. The germline V gene has CDR1 MDHEN and CDR2 SYDVKM. With 4 bases removed from V and 2 bases from J, the gap between germline ends came to 13 bases. The source is a man between 45 and 60 years old with hepatitis C virus infection. Material for sequencing was naive CD8+ T cells sorted from blood. V is TRBV28 and J is TRBJ2-3, with a possible D match to TRBD1 (6 bases). The CDR3, as DNA: TGTGCCAGCAGTTCCCCCCGGGACAACACAGATACGCAGTATTTT. Translation: CASSSPRDNTDTQYF.